Described below is a single TCR beta chain sequence and its context. The antigen is undetermined. The sample is drawn from a study of blood T cell dynamics during melanoma immunotherapy. Study summary: First-line therapy was either pembrolizumab or nivolumab with ipilimumab for metastatic melanoma. Study-level findings and limits: PBMC repertoires of eventual disease-control patients split at W3 into clonality or diversity gains.

Here immunoSEQ multiplex PCR was the method, and the copy in TCRdb shows in-frame clones only, minus some. The table shows about 10,000 clones, with 84% occurring only once. Documented time point: pre-treatment baseline. Response was assessed by RECIST 1.1 at 12 weeks, except a couple of rapid progressors. Prior systemic cancer therapy, immunosuppressant use and other active malignancies excluded patients. Sequenced material: blood, taken from a patient treated with checkpoint blockade. This receptor was obtained from a human donor with melanoma.

The CDR3 nucleotides are TGTGCCAGCACCCCTCGTGGGGGGGTGTACAATGAGCAGTTCTTC. Protein: CASTPRGGVYNEQFF. J is TRBJ2-1 and V is TRBV9; TRBD2 matches at 7 bases. This CDR3 region has 15 residues. CDR1 SGDLS and CDR2 YYNGEE come from the germline V gene. The V and J ends lost 6 bases and 4 bases, in that order; junction bases with no gene match: 10. Filled out from reference TRBV9 and TRBJ2-1, the complete variable domain reads DSGVTQTPKHLITATGQRVTLRCSPRSGDLSVYWYQQSLDQGLQFLIQYYNGEERAKGNILERFSAQQFPDLHSELNLSSLELGDSALYFCASTPRGGVYNEQFFGPGTRLTVL.